Shown below are 5 T cell receptor beta chains from a single sample sequenced in a study of blood T cell repertoires in COVID-19 (dated by TCRdb to the early 2020s). Receptor amplification or capture employed the immunoSEQ multiplex PCR assay. The table was pulled from immuneACCESS by TCRdb, which kept in-frame rearrangements only. Such tables lose some clones; where checked, under half of the loss comes from unresolved V genes, and the rest has no known cause. In this sample the table shows roughly 170,000 clones, 70% to 85% of which occur a single time. The ten largest clones take up approximately 1.3% of the sample. Sequencing was performed on peripheral blood. The source of these receptors is a man in his 60s who had recovered from COVID-19.

The J gene is TRBJ1-5, the V gene TRBV6-5; D is possibly TRBD1 (5 bases). The length of the CDR3 is 14 residues. Germline CDR1 reads MNHEY; CDR2 reads SVGAGI. Trimming removed 4 bases from V and 2 bases from J, with 9 bases in between. This CDR3 is CASSSSGGNQPQHF. DNA for the CDR3: TGTGCCAGCAGTTCGTCGGGGGGCAATCAGCCCCAGCATTTT.

The V and J genes are TRBV27 and TRBJ1-2; possibly TRBD1 for D (5 bases). This CDR3 is 15 amino acids long. CDR1 MNHEY and CDR2 SMNVEV come from the germline V gene (reference sequence). The V end was cut by 5 bases, the J end by 7 bases, with 20 bases between. The CDR3 reads CASSPPGRDSGGYTF. The CDR3 DNA is TGTGCCAGCAGTCCCCCGGGGCGGGATTCAGGTGGCTACACCTTC.

The chain employs TRBV13 and TRBJ2-7; 12 nucleotides agree with TRBD2. With V trimmed by 4 bases and J by 6 bases, 13 bases remained unmatched. The CDR3 spans 17 residues. Germline V gene data show CDR1 as PRHDT and CDR2 as FYEKMQ (reference sequence). The CDR3 loop reads CASSSPSTSGGRGEQYF. The CDR3 DNA reads TGTGCCAGCAGCTCACCCTCAACTAGCGGGGGGCGGGGCGAGCAGTACTTC.

The chain recombines TRBV27 with TRBJ2-7; 12 nucleotides agree with TRBD1. CDR3 length: 16 amino acids. The germline CDR1 and CDR2 sequences are MNHEY and SMNVEV (reference sequence). Trimming cost V 4 bases and J 4 bases; bases outside gene matches: 8. The CDR3 spells CASSSFGTGGEYEQYF. Written as DNA, the CDR3 is TGTGCCAGCAGTTCCTTCGGGACAGGGGGCGAGTACGAGCAGTACTTC.

This rearrangement joins TRBV30 to TRBJ2-5; 9 nucleotides match TRBD2. This CDR3 has 15 residues. Trimming took 3 bases from V and 1 from J; bases not matched to a gene: 6. CDR1 is GTSNPN, CDR2 SVGIG, per germline (reference sequence). Here the CDR3 DNA reads TGTGCCTGGAGGGTGGAGCGGGGGGCCCAAGAGACCCAGTACTTC. This sequence encodes CAWRVERGAQETQYF.